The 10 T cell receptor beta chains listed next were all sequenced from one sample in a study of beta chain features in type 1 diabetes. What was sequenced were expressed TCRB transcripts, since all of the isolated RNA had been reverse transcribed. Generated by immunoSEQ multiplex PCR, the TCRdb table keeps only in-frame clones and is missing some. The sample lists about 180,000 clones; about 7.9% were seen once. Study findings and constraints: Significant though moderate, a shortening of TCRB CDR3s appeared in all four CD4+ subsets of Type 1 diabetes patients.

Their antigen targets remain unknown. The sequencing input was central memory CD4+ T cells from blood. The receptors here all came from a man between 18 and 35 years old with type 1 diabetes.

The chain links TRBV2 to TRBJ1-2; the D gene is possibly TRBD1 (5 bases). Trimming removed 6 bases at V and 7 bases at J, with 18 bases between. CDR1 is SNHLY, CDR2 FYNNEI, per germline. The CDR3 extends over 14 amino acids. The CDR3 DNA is TGTGCCAGCAGCGCCACAGGTCTTTGGGGTGGCTACACCTTC. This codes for CASSATGLWGGYTF.

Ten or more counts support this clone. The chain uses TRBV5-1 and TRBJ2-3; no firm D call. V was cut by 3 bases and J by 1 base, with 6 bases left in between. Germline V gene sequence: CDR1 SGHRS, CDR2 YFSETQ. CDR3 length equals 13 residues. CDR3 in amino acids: CASSSQGTDTQYF. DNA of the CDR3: TGCGCCAGCAGCTCGCAGGGCACAGATACGCAGTATTTT. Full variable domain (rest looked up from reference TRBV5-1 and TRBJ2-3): KAGVTQTPRYLIKTRGQQVTLSCSPISGHRSVSWYQQTPGQGLQFLFEYFSETQRNKGNFPGRFSGRQFSNSRSEMNVSTLELGDSALYLCASSSQGTDTQYFGPGTRLTVL.

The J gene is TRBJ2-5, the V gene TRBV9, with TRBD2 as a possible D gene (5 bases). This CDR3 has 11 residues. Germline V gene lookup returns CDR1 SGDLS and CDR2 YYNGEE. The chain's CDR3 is CGTRGGETQYF. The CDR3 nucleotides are TGTGGAACCCGTGGCGGGGAGACCCAGTACTTC.

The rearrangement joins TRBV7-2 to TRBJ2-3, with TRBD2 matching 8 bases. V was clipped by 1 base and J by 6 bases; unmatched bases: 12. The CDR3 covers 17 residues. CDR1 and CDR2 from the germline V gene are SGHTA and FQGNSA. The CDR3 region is CASSLDRTSIKKDTQYF. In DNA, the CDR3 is TGTGCCAGCAGCTTAGATAGGACTAGCATTAAGAAGGATACGCAGTATTTT.

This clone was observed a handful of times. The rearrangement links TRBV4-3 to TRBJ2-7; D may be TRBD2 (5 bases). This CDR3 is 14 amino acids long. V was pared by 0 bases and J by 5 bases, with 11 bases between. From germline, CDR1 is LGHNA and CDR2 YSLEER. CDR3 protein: CASSQDRGYDEQYF. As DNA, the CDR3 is TGCGCCAGCAGCCAAGATCGGGGTTACGACGAGCAGTACTTC.

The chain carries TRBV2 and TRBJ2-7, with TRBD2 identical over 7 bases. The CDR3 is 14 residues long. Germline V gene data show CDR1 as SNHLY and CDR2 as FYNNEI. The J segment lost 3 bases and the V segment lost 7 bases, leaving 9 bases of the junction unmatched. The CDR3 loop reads CASTLGRGGYEQYF. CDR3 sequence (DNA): TGTGCCAGCACCCTTGGGAGGGGAGGCTACGAGCAGTACTTC.

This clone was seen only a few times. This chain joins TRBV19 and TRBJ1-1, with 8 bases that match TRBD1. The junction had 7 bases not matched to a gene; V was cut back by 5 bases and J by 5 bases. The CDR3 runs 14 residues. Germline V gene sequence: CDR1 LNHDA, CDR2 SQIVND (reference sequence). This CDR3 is CASSPWTGPTEAFF. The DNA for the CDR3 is TGTGCCAGTAGTCCGTGGACAGGGCCGACTGAAGCTTTCTTT.

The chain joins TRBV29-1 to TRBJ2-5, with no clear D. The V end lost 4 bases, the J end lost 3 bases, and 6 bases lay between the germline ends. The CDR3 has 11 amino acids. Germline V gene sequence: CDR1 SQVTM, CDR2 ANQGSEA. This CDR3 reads CSVVSEETQYF. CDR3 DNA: TGCAGCGTTGTATCCGAAGAGACCCAGTACTTC.

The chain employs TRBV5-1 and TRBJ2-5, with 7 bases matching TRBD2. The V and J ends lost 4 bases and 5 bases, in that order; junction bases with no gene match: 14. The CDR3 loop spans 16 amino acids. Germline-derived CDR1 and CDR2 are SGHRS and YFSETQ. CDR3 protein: CASSPSGSGKEETQYF. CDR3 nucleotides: TGCGCCAGCAGCCCTAGCGGCTCGGGGAAGGAGGAGACCCAGTACTTC.

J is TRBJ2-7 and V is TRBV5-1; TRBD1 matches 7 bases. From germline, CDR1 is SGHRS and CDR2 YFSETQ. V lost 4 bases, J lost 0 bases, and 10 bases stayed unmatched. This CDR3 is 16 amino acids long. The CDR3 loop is CASSPGLGQASYEQYF. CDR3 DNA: TGCGCCAGCAGCCCAGGATTAGGACAGGCCTCCTACGAGCAGTACTTC.